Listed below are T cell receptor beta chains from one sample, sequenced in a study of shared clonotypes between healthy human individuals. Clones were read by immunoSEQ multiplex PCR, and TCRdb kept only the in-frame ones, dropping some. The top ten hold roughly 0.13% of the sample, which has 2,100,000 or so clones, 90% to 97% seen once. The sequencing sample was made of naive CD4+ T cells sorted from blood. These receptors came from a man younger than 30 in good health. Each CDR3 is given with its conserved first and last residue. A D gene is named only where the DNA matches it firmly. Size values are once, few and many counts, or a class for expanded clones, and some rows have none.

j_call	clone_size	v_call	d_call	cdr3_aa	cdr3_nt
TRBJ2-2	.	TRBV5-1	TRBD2	CASSEQGSGGTGELFF	TGCGCCAGCAGCGAGCAGGGGAGCGGGGGAACCGGGGAGCTGTTTTTT
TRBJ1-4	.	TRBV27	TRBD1	CASSFGQGEREKLFF	TGTGCCAGCAGTTTCGGACAGGGTGAAAGAGAAAAACTGTTTTTT
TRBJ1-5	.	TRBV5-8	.	CASSSIRASYSNQPQHF	TGTGCCAGCAGCTCGATCCGGGCTTCGTATAGCAATCAGCCCCAGCATTTT
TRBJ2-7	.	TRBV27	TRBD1	CASSPTGVPYEQYF	TGTGCCAGCAGCCCGACAGGGGTTCCCTACGAGCAGTACTTC
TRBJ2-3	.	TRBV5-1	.	CASSGQQGGTDTQYF	TGCGCCAGCAGCGGCCAACAGGGTGGCACAGATACGCAGTATTTT
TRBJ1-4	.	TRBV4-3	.	CASSPREGGVTNEKLFF	TGCGCCAGCAGCCCCCGGGAAGGGGGGGTGACTAATGAAAAACTGTTTTTT
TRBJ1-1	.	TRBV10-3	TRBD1	CATAQTGVNTEAFF	TGTGCCACCGCCCAGACAGGGGTGAACACTGAAGCTTTCTTT
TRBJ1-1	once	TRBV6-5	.	CASSLGIPNTEAFF	TGTGCCAGCAGTTTGGGCATACCGAACACTGAAGCTTTCTTT
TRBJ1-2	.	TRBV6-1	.	CASTEWGAGYTF	TGTGCCAGCACCGAATGGGGGGCTGGCTACACCTTC
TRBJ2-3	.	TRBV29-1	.	CSVGRVDTQYF	TGCAGCGTTGGGAGGGTGGATACGCAGTATTTT
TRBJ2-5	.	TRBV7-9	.	CASSRPQGGETQYF	TGTGCCAGCAGCCGACCCCAGGGCGGAGAGACCCAGTACTTC
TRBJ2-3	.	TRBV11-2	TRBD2	CASSPTSGGPDTQYF	TGTGCCAGCAGCCCAACTAGCGGGGGTCCAGATACGCAGTATTTT
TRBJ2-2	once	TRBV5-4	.	CASSLALYGAANTGELFF	TGTGCCAGCAGCTTGGCCCTTTATGGGGCCGCGAACACCGGGGAGCTGTTTTTT